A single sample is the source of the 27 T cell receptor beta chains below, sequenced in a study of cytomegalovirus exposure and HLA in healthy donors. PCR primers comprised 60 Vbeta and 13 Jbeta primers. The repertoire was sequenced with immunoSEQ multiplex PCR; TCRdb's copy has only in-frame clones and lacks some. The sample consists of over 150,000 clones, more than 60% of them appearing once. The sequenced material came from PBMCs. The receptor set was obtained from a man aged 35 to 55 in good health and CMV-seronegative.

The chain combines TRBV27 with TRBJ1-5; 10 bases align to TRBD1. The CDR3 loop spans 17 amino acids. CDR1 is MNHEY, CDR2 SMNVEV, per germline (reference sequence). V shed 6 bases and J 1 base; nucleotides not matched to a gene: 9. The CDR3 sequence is CASRSTGGAGSNQPQHF. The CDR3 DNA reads TGTGCCAGCAGGTCGACAGGGGGCGCCGGGAGCAATCAGCCCCAGCATTTT.

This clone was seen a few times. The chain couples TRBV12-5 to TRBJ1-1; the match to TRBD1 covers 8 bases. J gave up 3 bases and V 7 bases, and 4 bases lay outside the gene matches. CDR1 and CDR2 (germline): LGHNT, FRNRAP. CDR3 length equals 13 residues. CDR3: CASAPTGDTEAFF. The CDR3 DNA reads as TGTGCTAGTGCCCCGACAGGGGACACTGAAGCTTTCTTT.

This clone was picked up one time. DNA for the CDR3: TGCGCCAGCCGGGGTGTAAGCTATGGCTACACCTTC. Amino acids: CASRGVSYGYTF. This chain links TRBV4-1 with TRBJ1-2, with D hard to call. Germline V gene data show CDR1 as MGHRA and CDR2 as YSYEKL. This CDR3 is 12 amino acids long. V lost 8 bases to trimming and J lost 4 bases, with 11 bases between them.

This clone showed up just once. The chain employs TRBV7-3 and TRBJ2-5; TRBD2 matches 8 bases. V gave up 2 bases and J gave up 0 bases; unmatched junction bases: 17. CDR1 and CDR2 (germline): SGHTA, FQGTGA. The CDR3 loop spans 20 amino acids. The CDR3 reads CASSLWVAGRVAGDQETQYF. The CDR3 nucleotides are TGTGCCAGCAGCTTATGGGTAGCCGGGAGGGTGGCAGGGGACCAAGAGACCCAGTACTTC.

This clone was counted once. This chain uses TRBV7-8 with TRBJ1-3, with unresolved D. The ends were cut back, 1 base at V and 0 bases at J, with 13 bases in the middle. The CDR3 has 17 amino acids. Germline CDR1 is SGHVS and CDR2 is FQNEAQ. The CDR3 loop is CASSLVRTGISGNTIYF. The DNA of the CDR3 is TGTGCCAGCAGCTTAGTTCGGACGGGAATCTCTGGAAACACCATATATTTT.

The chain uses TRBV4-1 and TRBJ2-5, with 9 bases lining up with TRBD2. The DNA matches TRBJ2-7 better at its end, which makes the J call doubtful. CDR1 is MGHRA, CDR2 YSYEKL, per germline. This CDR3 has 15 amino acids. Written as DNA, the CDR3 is TGCGCCAGCAGCCACGATAGCGGGGGCTCCTACGAGCAGTACTTC. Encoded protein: CASSHDSGGSYEQYF.

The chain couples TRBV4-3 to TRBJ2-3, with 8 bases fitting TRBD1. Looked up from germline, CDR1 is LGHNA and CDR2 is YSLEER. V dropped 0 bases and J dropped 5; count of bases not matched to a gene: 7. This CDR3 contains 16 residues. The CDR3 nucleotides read TGCGCCAGCAGCCAAGATCAGACAGGGGTAAAAGATACGCAGTATTTT. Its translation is CASSQDQTGVKDTQYF.

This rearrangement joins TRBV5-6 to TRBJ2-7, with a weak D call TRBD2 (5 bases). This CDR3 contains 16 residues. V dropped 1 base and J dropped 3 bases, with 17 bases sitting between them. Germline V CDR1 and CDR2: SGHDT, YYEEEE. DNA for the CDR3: TGTGCCAGCAGCTTGCCGTCCGGGGAAAGGTTCTACGAGCAGTACTTC. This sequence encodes CASSLPSGERFYEQYF.

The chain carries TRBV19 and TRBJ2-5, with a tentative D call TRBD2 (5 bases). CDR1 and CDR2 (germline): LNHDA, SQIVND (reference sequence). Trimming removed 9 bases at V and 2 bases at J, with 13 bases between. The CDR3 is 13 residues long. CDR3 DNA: TGTGCCAGCAAATACCCGGGACAAGAGACCCAGTACTTC. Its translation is CASKYPGQETQYF.

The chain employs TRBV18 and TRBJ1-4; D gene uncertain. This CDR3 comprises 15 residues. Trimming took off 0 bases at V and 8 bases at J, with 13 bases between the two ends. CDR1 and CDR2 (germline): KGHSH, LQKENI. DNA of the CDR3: TGTGCCAGCTCACCACCGTCGGGAACGGGAGAAAAACTGTTTTTT. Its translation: CASSPPSGTGEKLFF.

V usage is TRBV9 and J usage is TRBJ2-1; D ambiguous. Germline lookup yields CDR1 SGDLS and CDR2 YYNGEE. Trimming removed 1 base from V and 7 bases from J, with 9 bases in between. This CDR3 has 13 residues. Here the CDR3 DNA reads TGTGCCAGCAGCGTATCACCACTAAATGAGCAGTTCTTC. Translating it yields CASSVSPLNEQFF.

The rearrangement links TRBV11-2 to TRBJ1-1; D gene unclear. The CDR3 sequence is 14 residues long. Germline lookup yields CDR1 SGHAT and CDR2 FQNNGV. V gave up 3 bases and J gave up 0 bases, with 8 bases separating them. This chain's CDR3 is CASSLSGMNTEAFF. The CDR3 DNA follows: TGTGCCAGCAGCTTGAGCGGTATGAACACTGAAGCTTTCTTT.

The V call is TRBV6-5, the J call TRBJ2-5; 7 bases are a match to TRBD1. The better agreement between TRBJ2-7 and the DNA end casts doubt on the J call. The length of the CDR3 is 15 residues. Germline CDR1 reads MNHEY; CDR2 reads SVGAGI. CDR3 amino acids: CASRLSGGMSYEQYF. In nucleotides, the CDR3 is TGTGCCAGCAGACTGTCAGGGGGTATGAGTTACGAGCAGTACTTC.

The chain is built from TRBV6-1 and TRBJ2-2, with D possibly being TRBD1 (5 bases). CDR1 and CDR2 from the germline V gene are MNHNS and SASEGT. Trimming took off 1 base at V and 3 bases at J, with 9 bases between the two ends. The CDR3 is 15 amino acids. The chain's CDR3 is CASSEEGRDTGELFF. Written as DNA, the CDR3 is TGTGCCAGCAGTGAAGAGGGGCGAGACACCGGGGAGCTGTTTTTT.

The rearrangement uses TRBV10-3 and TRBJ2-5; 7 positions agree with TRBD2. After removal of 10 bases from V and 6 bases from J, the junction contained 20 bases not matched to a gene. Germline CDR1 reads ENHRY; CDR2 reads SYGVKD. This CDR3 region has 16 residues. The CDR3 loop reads CATTGGLPGERKTQYF. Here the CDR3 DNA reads TGTGCCACCACGGGAGGACTACCCGGAGAGAGGAAGACCCAGTACTTC.

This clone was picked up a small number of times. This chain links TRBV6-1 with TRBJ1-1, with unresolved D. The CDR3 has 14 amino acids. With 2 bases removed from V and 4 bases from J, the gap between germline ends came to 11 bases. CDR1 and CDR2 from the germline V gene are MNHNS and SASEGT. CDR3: CASSELGRSTEAFF. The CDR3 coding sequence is TGTGCCAGCAGTGAATTGGGCAGATCCACTGAAGCTTTCTTT.

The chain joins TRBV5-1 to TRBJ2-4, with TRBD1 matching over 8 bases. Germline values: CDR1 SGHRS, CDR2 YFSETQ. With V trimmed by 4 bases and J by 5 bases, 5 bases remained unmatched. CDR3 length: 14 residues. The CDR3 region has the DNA TGCGCCAGCAGCGTACAGACAGGGGAAAACATTCAGTACTTC. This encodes CASSVQTGENIQYF.

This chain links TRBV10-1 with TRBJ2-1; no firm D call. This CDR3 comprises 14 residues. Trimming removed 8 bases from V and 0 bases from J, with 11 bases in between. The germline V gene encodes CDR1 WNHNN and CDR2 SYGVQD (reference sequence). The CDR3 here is CASSALSSYNEQFF. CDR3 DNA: TGCGCCAGCTCCGCATTGAGCTCCTACAATGAGCAGTTCTTC.

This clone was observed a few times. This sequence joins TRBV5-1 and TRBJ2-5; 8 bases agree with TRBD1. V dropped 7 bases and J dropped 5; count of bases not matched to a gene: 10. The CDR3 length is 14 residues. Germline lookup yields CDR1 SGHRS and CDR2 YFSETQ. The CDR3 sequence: CASGARTGYETQYF. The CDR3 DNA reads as TGCGCCAGCGGGGCCCGGACAGGGTATGAGACCCAGTACTTC.

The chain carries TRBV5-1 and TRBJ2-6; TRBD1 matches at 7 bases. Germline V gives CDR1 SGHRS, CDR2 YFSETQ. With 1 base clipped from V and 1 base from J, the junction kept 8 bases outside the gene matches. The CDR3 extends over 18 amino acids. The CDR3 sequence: CASSLQQGEKSGANVLTF. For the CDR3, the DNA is TGCGCCAGCAGCTTGCAGCAGGGGGAAAAGTCTGGGGCCAACGTCCTGACTTTC.

The CDR3 DNA sequence: TGTGCCAGCAGACGTGGGACTTCCCCCGGGGAGCTGTTTTTT. It codes for CASRRGTSPGELFF. V and J are TRBV6-5 and TRBJ2-2; D might be TRBD2 (6 bases). Trimming took 6 bases from V and 6 from J, leaving 14 bases between them. In germline, CDR1 is MNHEY, CDR2 SVGAGI. The CDR3 covers 14 residues.

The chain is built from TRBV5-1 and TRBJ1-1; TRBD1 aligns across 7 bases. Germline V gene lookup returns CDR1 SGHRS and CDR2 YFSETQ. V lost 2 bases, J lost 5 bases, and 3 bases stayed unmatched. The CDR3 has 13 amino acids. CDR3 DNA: TGCGCCAGCAGCTTCGAACAGGGGACTGAAGCTTTCTTT. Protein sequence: CASSFEQGTEAFF.

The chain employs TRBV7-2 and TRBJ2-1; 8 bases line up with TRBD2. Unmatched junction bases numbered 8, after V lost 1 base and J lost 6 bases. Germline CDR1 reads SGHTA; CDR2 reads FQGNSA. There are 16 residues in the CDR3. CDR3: CASSLEPRGALNEQFF. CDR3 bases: TGTGCCAGCAGCTTAGAGCCGCGGGGGGCCCTCAATGAGCAGTTCTTC.

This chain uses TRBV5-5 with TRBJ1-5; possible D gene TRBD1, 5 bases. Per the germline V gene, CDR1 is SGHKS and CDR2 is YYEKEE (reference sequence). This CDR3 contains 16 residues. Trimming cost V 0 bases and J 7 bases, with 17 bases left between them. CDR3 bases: TGTGCCAGCAGCTTGGCCCTGGGGCCGGGTAAGCAGCCCCAGCATTTT. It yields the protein CASSLALGPGKQPQHF.

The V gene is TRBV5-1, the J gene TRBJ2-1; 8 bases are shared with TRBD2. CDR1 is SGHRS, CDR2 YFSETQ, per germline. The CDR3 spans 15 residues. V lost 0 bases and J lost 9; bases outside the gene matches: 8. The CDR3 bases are TGCGCCAGCAGCTTGGAAAGCGGGAGCTCGGGTGAGCAGTTCTTC. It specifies CASSLESGSSGEQFF.

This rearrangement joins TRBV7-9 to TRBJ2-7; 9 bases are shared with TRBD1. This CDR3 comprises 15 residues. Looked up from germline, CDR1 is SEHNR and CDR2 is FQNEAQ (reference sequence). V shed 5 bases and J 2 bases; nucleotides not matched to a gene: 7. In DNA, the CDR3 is TGTGCCAGCAGCCCCCGGGACAGGGACGCCTACGAGCAGTACTTC. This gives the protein CASSPRDRDAYEQYF.

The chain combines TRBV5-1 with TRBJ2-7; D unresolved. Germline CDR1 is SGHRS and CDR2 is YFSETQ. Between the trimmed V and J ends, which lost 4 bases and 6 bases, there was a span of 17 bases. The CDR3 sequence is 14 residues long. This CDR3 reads CASSLRHRLAEQYF. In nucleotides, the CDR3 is TGCGCCAGCAGCCTCCGACATCGCCTGGCCGAGCAGTACTTC.